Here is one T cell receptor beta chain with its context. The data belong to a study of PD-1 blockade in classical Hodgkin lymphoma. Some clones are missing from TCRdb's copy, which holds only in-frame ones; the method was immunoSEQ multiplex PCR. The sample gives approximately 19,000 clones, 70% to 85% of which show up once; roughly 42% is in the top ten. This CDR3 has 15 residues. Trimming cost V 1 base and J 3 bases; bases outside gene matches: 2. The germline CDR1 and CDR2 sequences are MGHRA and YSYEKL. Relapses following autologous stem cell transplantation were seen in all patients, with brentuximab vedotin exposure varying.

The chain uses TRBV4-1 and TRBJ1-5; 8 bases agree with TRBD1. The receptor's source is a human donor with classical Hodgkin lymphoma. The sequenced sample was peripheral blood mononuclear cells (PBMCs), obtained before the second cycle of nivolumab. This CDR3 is CASSQVGQANQPQHF. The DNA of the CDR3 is TGCGCCAGCAGCCAAGTGGGACAGGCCAATCAGCCCCAGCATTTT.